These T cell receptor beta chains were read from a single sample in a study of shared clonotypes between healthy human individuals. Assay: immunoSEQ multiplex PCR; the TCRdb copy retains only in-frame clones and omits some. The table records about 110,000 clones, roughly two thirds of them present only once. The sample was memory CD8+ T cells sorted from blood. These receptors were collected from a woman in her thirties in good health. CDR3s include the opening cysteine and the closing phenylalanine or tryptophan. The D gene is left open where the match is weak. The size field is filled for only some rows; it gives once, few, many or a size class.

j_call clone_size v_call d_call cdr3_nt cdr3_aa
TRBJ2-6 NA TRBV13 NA TGTGCCAGCAGCTCTCAGCGGGTCGGGGCCAACGTCCTGACTTTC CASSSQRVGANVLTF
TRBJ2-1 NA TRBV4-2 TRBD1 TGTGCCAGCAGCGACGGGACAGGCAATGAGCAGTTCTTC CASSDGTGNEQFF
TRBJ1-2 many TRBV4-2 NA TGTGCCAGCAGCCAAGATATCGCGGAGGGGGTCTCTAACTATGGCTACACCTTC CASSQDIAEGVSNYGYTF
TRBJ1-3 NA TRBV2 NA TGTGCCGGACAGACGGACGGAGCCTCTGGAAACACCATATATTTT CAGQTDGASGNTIYF
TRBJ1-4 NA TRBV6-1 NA TGTGCCAGCAGTCCAGGCCCAGCAACTAATGAAAAACTGTTTTTT CASSPGPATNEKLFF
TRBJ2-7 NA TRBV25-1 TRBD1 TGTGCCAGCGGGGCTACGGACAGGGGGCAGGACGAGCAGTACTTC CASGATDRGQDEQYF
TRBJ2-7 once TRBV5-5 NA TGTGCCAGCAGCTTGTACGGCCCTCCCTACGAGCAGTACTTC CASSLYGPPYEQYF
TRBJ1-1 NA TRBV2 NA TGTGCCAGCATTGGGTGGGGGCCTGTGAACACTGAAGCTTTCTTT CASIGWGPVNTEAFF
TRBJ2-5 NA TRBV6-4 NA TGTGCCAGCAGACCACTCGGGGATAGCGGCGAGACCCAGTACTTC CASRPLGDSGETQYF
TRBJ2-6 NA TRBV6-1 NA TGTGCCAGCAGTGGACAAAGTCATGACGCTGGGGCCAACGTCCTGACTTTC CASSGQSHDAGANVLTF
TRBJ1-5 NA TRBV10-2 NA TGCGCCAGCAGTCGGATTAGCAATCAGCCCCAGCATTTT CASSRISNQPQHF